This TCR beta chain was obtained from a study of radiation and T cells in renal cell carcinoma. Study-wide results and limits: From baseline, blood top tumor clonotypes peaked at 2 weeks post-radiation.

Time point specified: blood 2 weeks post-SBRT. Treatment: 15 Gy SBRT to primary tumor, nephrectomy 4 weeks later. Trimming removed 0 bases from V and 10 bases from J, with 8 bases in between. The CDR3 has 13 amino acids. The germline CDR1 and CDR2 sequences are SGHRS and YFSETQ. Worth noting for this clone: The target antigen is unknown.

The method was immunoSEQ multiplex PCR; TCRdb's version includes in-frame clones alone and lacks a portion of them. In the table there are some 60,000 clones, around three quarters of which are singletons. This clonotype originated in a man aged 55 to 70 with renal cell carcinoma. Specimen: blood, collected from a patient whose treatment included radiotherapy and nephrectomy. The chain employs TRBV5-1 and TRBJ1-6; D is uncertain. The CDR3: CASSLGRESPLHF. CDR3 sequence (DNA): TGCGCCAGCAGCTTGGGTAGAGAATCACCCCTCCACTTT.